This T cell receptor beta chain was recorded in a study of T cell responses to AZD1222 COVID-19 vaccine (dated by TCRdb to 2020 to 2022). Concerning the study at large: AZD1222 recipients with second doses at about 4 weeks or about 12 weeks were pooled, because spike-specific TCR depth and breadth did not differ between schedules. A total of about 250 trial participants underwent TCR sequencing, of whom 207 had received two doses of AZD1222 and about 26 had received two doses of the MenACWY control vaccine. Enrollment into the trials was organized by age into subgroups of 18-55, 56-69 and 70-plus years, and those subgroups contained about 160, 30 and 59 TCR-sequenced participants, respectively.

The CDR3 regions of human TCRbeta chains were subjected to immunosequencing. The study's own analysis went as follows. TCRs in the repertoires were compared against a reference library of SARS-CoV-2-specific TCRs that had been generated with the MIRA antigen-specificity platform. Breadth meant the fraction of unique TCRs that were SARS-CoV-2-associated, whereas depth meant the fraction of total T cells that were SARS-CoV-2-associated. Using the MIRA data, each spike-specific TCR was mapped to the spike region that the TCR reacts to and placed in a CD4 or CD8 class. Log10-transformed breadth and depth values were compared by one-way ANOVA with Sidak's multiple comparisons tests. Sourced from immuneACCESS, this table was stored by TCRdb with only in-frame sequences that have V and J called. A share of the clones is absent; for the studies checked, an unresolved V gene accounts for under half, and the remainder has no known explanation. That table is the source of V, J and clone size, and D and trimming were worked out from the DNA. This sample lists approximately 170,000 clones; around 93% were detected once. The ten most abundant clones make up 4% to 5.5% of the sample.

As concerns this clone: No antigen is known for it. Base-call qualities are not available, and no considerably larger clone is one nucleotide away.

V is clipped by 2 bases and J by 8 bases, and the sequence between their germline boundaries is 14 bases long. Sequences SGDLS (CDR1) and YYNGEE (CDR2) are obtained from the germline V gene. The CDR3 contains 14 residues, cysteine and phenylalanine counted. Only CDR3 DNA is held: 42 bases, read in frame from base 1. The full study reports these points: Spike-specific TCR breadth and depth rose significantly after two AZD1222 doses compared with day 0 and with MenACWY recipients. Reportedly, almost half of the unique spike-specific TCRs recognized epitopes lying outside the regions that are mutated in the B.1.351 and B.1.1.7 variants. The 56-69-year group was small, and its depth increase did not reach significance, likely because of low power. Because no day 14 peak-response samples were available, the repertoires could be characterized only after the peak T cell response. Conclusions about previously exposed vaccinees were limited because only six AZD1222 recipients were SARS-CoV-2 seropositive at baseline. Participants were mostly white British and included more females than males, and it was suggested by the authors that clonal diversity may have been underestimated. The whole spike protein was spanned by vaccine-associated CD4 TCRs, and dominant responses were seen in regions 160-218 and 743-854.

The sample's time point label, decoded: baseline before first vaccination. The vaccinee samples were drawn from two UK trials, COV001 and COV002, one of which was a single-blind randomized controlled phase 2/3 trial testing AZD1222 (ChAdOx1 nCoV-19) in healthy adults. For TCRbeta chain sequencing, PBMC samples were collected from trial participants at day 0 and at day 28 after the second dose. The clonotype originates from an adult in good health. The specimen comprised peripheral blood, sampled on day 0 of AZD1222 vaccination. The chain uses TRBV9 and TRBJ1-5; no D gene can be assigned with confidence. The CDR3 protein sequence reads: CASSVSGTLEPQHF. The DNA is as follows: TGTGCCAGCAGCGTTTCAGGAACTCTTGAGCCCCAGCATTTT.